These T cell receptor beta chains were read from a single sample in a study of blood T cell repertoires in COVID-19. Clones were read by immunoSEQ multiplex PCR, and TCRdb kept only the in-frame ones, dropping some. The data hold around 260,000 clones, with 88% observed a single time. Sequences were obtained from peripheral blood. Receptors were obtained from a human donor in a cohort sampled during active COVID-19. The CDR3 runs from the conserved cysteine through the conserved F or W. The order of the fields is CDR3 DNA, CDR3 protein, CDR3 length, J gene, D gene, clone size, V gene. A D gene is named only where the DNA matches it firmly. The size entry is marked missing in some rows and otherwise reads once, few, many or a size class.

CDR3 DNA: TGTGCCAGCAGTTTCCCCAGGCCGGGGACAGGAAACACCATATATTTT
CDR3 protein: CASSFPRPGTGNTIYF
CDR3 length: 16
J gene: TRBJ1-3
D gene: .
clone size: .
V gene: TRBV28

CDR3 DNA: TGTGCCACCAGCAGGATTCCGTGGGACAGGAACTACGAGCAGTACTTC
CDR3 protein: CATSRIPWDRNYEQYF
CDR3 length: 16
J gene: TRBJ2-7
D gene: TRBD1
clone size: .
V gene: TRBV15

CDR3 DNA: TGTGCCGCCCGGTCAGGGACAGGGGTACCGTACTTC
CDR3 protein: CAARSGTGVPYF
CDR3 length: 12
J gene: TRBJ2-7
D gene: TRBD1
clone size: .
V gene: TRBV6-5

CDR3 DNA: TGCGCCAGCAGCCAAGGTGACAATTTGAATCAGCCCCAGCATTTT
CDR3 protein: CASSQGDNLNQPQHF
CDR3 length: 15
J gene: TRBJ1-5
D gene: .
clone size: .
V gene: TRBV4-3

CDR3 DNA: TGTGCCATCAGATCGGGACAGGGGGGCTACGAGCAGTACTTC
CDR3 protein: CAIRSGQGGYEQYF
CDR3 length: 14
J gene: TRBJ2-7
D gene: TRBD1
clone size: .
V gene: TRBV10-3

CDR3 DNA: TGTGCCAGCAGCTTAGGGCGGGTCGGGGATTCACCCCTCCACTTT
CDR3 protein: CASSLGRVGDSPLHF
CDR3 length: 15
J gene: TRBJ1-6
D gene: .
clone size: .
V gene: TRBV7-2

CDR3 DNA: TGTGCCAGCAGTCGCCCGCGATATGCTTTCTTT
CDR3 protein: CASSRPRYAFF
CDR3 length: 11
J gene: TRBJ1-1
D gene: .
clone size: .
V gene: TRBV28

CDR3 DNA: TGTGCCAGTAGTAAGGGACAGGGGGCATTGGGTCAAGAGACCCAGTACTTC
CDR3 protein: CASSKGQGALGQETQYF
CDR3 length: 17
J gene: TRBJ2-5
D gene: TRBD1
clone size: .
V gene: TRBV19

CDR3 DNA: TGTGCCAGCAGCTTGGTCCGGGGGTTCTCCTACGAGCAGTACTTC
CDR3 protein: CASSLVRGFSYEQYF
CDR3 length: 15
J gene: TRBJ2-7
D gene: .
clone size: .
V gene: TRBV5-6

CDR3 DNA: .
CDR3 protein: CASSSSTVFNTEAFF
CDR3 length: 15
J gene: TRBJ1-1
D gene: .
clone size: .
V gene: TRBV5-1

CDR3 DNA: TGTGCCAGCAGCGAGTCCCCGACAATTAACTATGGCTACACCTTC
CDR3 protein: CASSESPTINYGYTF
CDR3 length: 15
J gene: TRBJ1-2
D gene: .
clone size: .
V gene: TRBV9

CDR3 DNA: TGTGCCAGCAGCCCCCGAGAGGCAAACAATGAGCAGTTCTTC
CDR3 protein: CASSPREANNEQFF
CDR3 length: 14
J gene: TRBJ2-1
D gene: .
clone size: .
V gene: TRBV7-9

CDR3 DNA: TGTGCCAGCAGCCCGAGGACAGTCGACGAGCAGTACTTC
CDR3 protein: CASSPRTVDEQYF
CDR3 length: 13
J gene: TRBJ2-7
D gene: .
clone size: .
V gene: TRBV11-2

CDR3 DNA: TGCGCCAGCGCTGACAGGGGGCGGACCGGGGAGCTGTTTTTT
CDR3 protein: CASADRGRTGELFF
CDR3 length: 14
J gene: TRBJ2-2
D gene: TRBD1
clone size: .
V gene: TRBV4-3

CDR3 DNA: TGTGCCAGCAGTGATCCGGGACTAGCCCCCTACGAGCAGTACTTC
CDR3 protein: CASSDPGLAPYEQYF
CDR3 length: 15
J gene: TRBJ2-7
D gene: TRBD2
clone size: .
V gene: TRBV6-2/TRBV6-3

CDR3 DNA: TGCGCCAGCAGCCCGGGACAGGGGCCGGGGCGAGGGGAGCTGTTTTTT
CDR3 protein: CASSPGQGPGRGELFF
CDR3 length: 16
J gene: TRBJ2-2
D gene: TRBD1
clone size: .
V gene: TRBV5-1

CDR3 DNA: TGTGCCAGCAGCCGGGGGGGTCAGCCCCAGCATTTT
CDR3 protein: CASSRGGQPQHF
CDR3 length: 12
J gene: TRBJ1-5
D gene: .
clone size: .
V gene: TRBV7-2

CDR3 DNA: TGCGCCAGCAGCCAAGACCTAAACACAGATACGCAGTATTTT
CDR3 protein: CASSQDLNTDTQYF
CDR3 length: 14
J gene: TRBJ2-3
D gene: .
clone size: .
V gene: TRBV4-3

CDR3 DNA: TGTGCCTGGAACACCGGGTCGCTCCCAGTTAGGTACTTC
CDR3 protein: CAWNTGSLPVRYF
CDR3 length: 13
J gene: TRBJ2-7
D gene: .
clone size: .
V gene: TRBV30

CDR3 DNA: TGTGCCAGCAGGACAGGGGAACGCGAGCAGTACTTC
CDR3 protein: CASRTGEREQYF
CDR3 length: 12
J gene: TRBJ2-7
D gene: TRBD1
clone size: .
V gene: TRBV27

CDR3 DNA: TGCGCCAGCAGTCAATCGATCGGCGGTGGAGGGGAGACCCAGTACTTC
CDR3 protein: CASSQSIGGGGETQYF
CDR3 length: 16
J gene: TRBJ2-5
D gene: .
clone size: .
V gene: TRBV23-1

CDR3 DNA: TGTGCCAGCAGCATCCCACTGAACGGGAGGTCCATCCGGTCCAAAAACATTCAGTACTTC
CDR3 protein: CASSIPLNGRSIRSKNIQYF
CDR3 length: 20
J gene: TRBJ2-4
D gene: .
clone size: .
V gene: TRBV21-1

CDR3 DNA: TGTGCCAGCAGTCCGGGAGAAAACACTGAAGCTTTCTTT
CDR3 protein: CASSPGENTEAFF
CDR3 length: 13
J gene: TRBJ1-1
D gene: .
clone size: few
V gene: TRBV4-2

CDR3 DNA: TGTGCCAGCAGCTCTAGCGGGAGCTATTCCGAGCAGTACTTC
CDR3 protein: CASSSSGSYSEQYF
CDR3 length: 14
J gene: TRBJ2-7
D gene: TRBD2
clone size: .
V gene: TRBV5-4

CDR3 DNA: TGCGCCAGCAGCCAAGACGGACAGGGTCTCTATGGCTACACCTTC
CDR3 protein: CASSQDGQGLYGYTF
CDR3 length: 15
J gene: TRBJ1-2
D gene: TRBD1
clone size: .
V gene: TRBV4-1

CDR3 DNA: TGTGCCAGCAGCTTACTCCCGGGGGGGGCCCGAGATACGCAGTATTTT
CDR3 protein: CASSLLPGGARDTQYF
CDR3 length: 16
J gene: TRBJ2-3
D gene: TRBD2
clone size: .
V gene: TRBV7-2

CDR3 DNA: TGTGCCTGGAGTTTCCGGGGGACTTACACTGAAGCTTTCTTT
CDR3 protein: CAWSFRGTYTEAFF
CDR3 length: 14
J gene: TRBJ1-1
D gene: .
clone size: .
V gene: TRBV30

CDR3 DNA: TGTGCCGGAGCGGGAGACGCAGATACGCAGTATTTT
CDR3 protein: CAGAGDADTQYF
CDR3 length: 12
J gene: TRBJ2-3
D gene: TRBD2
clone size: .
V gene: TRBV7-9

CDR3 DNA: TGCGCCATACGAAATGGCGGGGGGGCCGATAAAGATAGGAAAGAGACCCAGTACTTC
CDR3 protein: CAIRNGGGADKDRKETQYF
CDR3 length: 19
J gene: TRBJ2-5
D gene: TRBD2
clone size: once
V gene: TRBV10-2

CDR3 DNA: TGTGCCGCTGGGGGACAGGAGTCCTACGAGCAGTACTTC
CDR3 protein: CAAGGQESYEQYF
CDR3 length: 13
J gene: TRBJ2-7
D gene: TRBD1
clone size: .
V gene: TRBV27

CDR3 DNA: TGTGCCAGCAGCTTAGGCCTAATGAATGACGAGCAGTACTTC
CDR3 protein: CASSLGLMNDEQYF
CDR3 length: 14
J gene: TRBJ2-7
D gene: .
clone size: .
V gene: TRBV13

CDR3 DNA: TGTGCCAGCAGCCCCTCCCGAGGGTATAGGACTAATGAAAAACTGTTTTTT
CDR3 protein: CASSPSRGYRTNEKLFF
CDR3 length: 17
J gene: TRBJ1-4
D gene: .
clone size: .
V gene: TRBV11-2

CDR3 DNA: TGTGCCAGCAGCCCCAAAGACTGGTACCAAGAGACCCAGTACTTC
CDR3 protein: CASSPKDWYQETQYF
CDR3 length: 15
J gene: TRBJ2-5
D gene: .
clone size: .
V gene: TRBV14

CDR3 DNA: TGTGCCAGCAGCGCACAGGGTCAAGAGACCCAGTACTTC
CDR3 protein: CASSAQGQETQYF
CDR3 length: 13
J gene: TRBJ2-5
D gene: .
clone size: .
V gene: TRBV9

CDR3 DNA: TGTGCCAGCAGTGCCCCGCCGGGAGCAGCTAGCACAGATACGCAGTATTTT
CDR3 protein: CASSAPPGAASTDTQYF
CDR3 length: 17
J gene: TRBJ2-3
D gene: .
clone size: .
V gene: TRBV25-1

CDR3 DNA: TGTGCCAGCAAGAATCCGGGAATCGGATATGGCTACACCTTC
CDR3 protein: CASKNPGIGYGYTF
CDR3 length: 14
J gene: TRBJ1-2
D gene: .
clone size: .
V gene: TRBV27

CDR3 DNA: TGTGCCAGCAAAGCAGGGGGCTCTTTGAACACTGAAGCTTTCTTT
CDR3 protein: CASKAGGSLNTEAFF
CDR3 length: 15
J gene: TRBJ1-1
D gene: TRBD1
clone size: .
V gene: TRBV6-5

CDR3 DNA: TGTGCCAGCTCACCGTCGCAGACAGTCTCCTACGAGCAGTACTTC
CDR3 protein: CASSPSQTVSYEQYF
CDR3 length: 15
J gene: TRBJ2-7
D gene: .
clone size: .
V gene: TRBV18

CDR3 DNA: TGCGCCAGCAGCCAAGATCCGGTTCGAGCGGGAAAAACCTACGAGCAGTACTTC
CDR3 protein: CASSQDPVRAGKTYEQYF
CDR3 length: 18
J gene: TRBJ2-7
D gene: TRBD2
clone size: .
V gene: TRBV4-1

CDR3 DNA: TGTGCCAGCAGCTTAAGGGCAGGGGAGTCACCCCTCCACTTT
CDR3 protein: CASSLRAGESPLHF
CDR3 length: 14
J gene: TRBJ1-6
D gene: .
clone size: few
V gene: TRBV7-8

CDR3 DNA: TGTGCCATCAGTGAGCTTAGCGGGAAACGGTACGAGCAGTACTTC
CDR3 protein: CAISELSGKRYEQYF
CDR3 length: 15
J gene: TRBJ2-7
D gene: TRBD2
clone size: .
V gene: TRBV10-3

CDR3 DNA: TGTGCCAGCAGTGATCGGCAGGGTGTACGGTACGAGCAGTACTTC
CDR3 protein: CASSDRQGVRYEQYF
CDR3 length: 15
J gene: TRBJ2-7
D gene: .
clone size: .
V gene: TRBV6-1

CDR3 DNA: TGTGCCAGCAGCGGAAAGGGGATTTGGAGACTGTTTTTT
CDR3 protein: CASSGKGIWRLFF
CDR3 length: 13
J gene: TRBJ1-4
D gene: .
clone size: .
V gene: TRBV7-9

CDR3 DNA: TGTGCCAGCAGTTCCCAACTCGATCCAAGAGAGACCCAGTACTTC
CDR3 protein: CASSSQLDPRETQYF
CDR3 length: 15
J gene: TRBJ2-5
D gene: .
clone size: .
V gene: TRBV28

CDR3 DNA: TGTGCCAGCAGCGCGGGACAGGGCCACACCATATATTTT
CDR3 protein: CASSAGQGHTIYF
CDR3 length: 13
J gene: TRBJ1-3
D gene: TRBD1
clone size: .
V gene: TRBV9

CDR3 DNA: TGTGCCAGCACCCCCCCCAGGGGCGGGCAGTACTTC
CDR3 protein: CASTPPRGGQYF
CDR3 length: 12
J gene: TRBJ2-7
D gene: .
clone size: .
V gene: TRBV28

CDR3 DNA: TGTGCCAGCATTACACCAGCTCGGGGCACCATATATTTT
CDR3 protein: CASITPARGTIYF
CDR3 length: 13
J gene: TRBJ1-3
D gene: .
clone size: .
V gene: TRBV19

CDR3 DNA: TGTGCCAGCATTACGACTAGCGGGGCCGGCACAGATACGCAGTATTTT
CDR3 protein: CASITTSGAGTDTQYF
CDR3 length: 16
J gene: TRBJ2-3
D gene: TRBD2
clone size: once
V gene: TRBV7-2

CDR3 DNA: TGTGCCAGCAGTCCCCCAGGGGGCGCAGGGTATGGCTACACCTTC
CDR3 protein: CASSPPGGAGYGYTF
CDR3 length: 15
J gene: TRBJ1-2
D gene: TRBD1
clone size: .
V gene: TRBV28

CDR3 DNA: TGTGCCAGCAGCCAAGAGGACGGGAGCGTCGACGAGCAGTACTTC
CDR3 protein: CASSQEDGSVDEQYF
CDR3 length: 15
J gene: TRBJ2-7
D gene: .
clone size: .
V gene: TRBV3-1/TRBV3-2

CDR3 DNA: TGTGCCAGCTCACCAGGGGGCGACGGCTACACCTTC
CDR3 protein: CASSPGGDGYTF
CDR3 length: 12
J gene: TRBJ1-2
D gene: .
clone size: once
V gene: TRBV18

CDR3 DNA: TGTGCCAGTAGTTTAAGACAGGGTCGGGACGAGCAGTACTTC
CDR3 protein: CASSLRQGRDEQYF
CDR3 length: 14
J gene: TRBJ2-7
D gene: TRBD1
clone size: .
V gene: TRBV19